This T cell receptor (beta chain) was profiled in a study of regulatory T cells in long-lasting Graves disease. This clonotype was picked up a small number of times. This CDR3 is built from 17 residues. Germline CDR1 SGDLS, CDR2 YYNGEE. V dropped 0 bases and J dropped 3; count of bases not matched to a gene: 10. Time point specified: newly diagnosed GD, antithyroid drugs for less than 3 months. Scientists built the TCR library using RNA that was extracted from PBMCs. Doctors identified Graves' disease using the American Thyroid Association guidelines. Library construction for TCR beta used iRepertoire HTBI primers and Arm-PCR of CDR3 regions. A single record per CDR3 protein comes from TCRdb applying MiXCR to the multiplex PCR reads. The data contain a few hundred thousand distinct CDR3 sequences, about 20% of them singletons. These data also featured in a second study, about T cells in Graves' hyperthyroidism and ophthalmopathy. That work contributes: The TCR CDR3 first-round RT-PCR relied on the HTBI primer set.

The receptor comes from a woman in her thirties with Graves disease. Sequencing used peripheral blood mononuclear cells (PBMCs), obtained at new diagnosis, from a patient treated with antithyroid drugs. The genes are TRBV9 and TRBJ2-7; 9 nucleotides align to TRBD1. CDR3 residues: CASSVGSVRDRDYEQYF. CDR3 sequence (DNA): TGTGCCAGCAGCGTAGGGAGCGTCCGGGACAGGGACTACGAGCAGTACTTC.